The TCR beta chain under discussion was sequenced for a study of shared clonotypes between healthy human individuals. Turning to the study itself: Donors had three CD4 naive, three CD4 memory, two CD8 naive and one CD8 memory plate apiece.

V was trimmed by 6 bases and J by 1 base, leaving 9 bases between them. The CDR3 contains 14 residues. Germline assignment: CDR1 SGHDN and CDR2 FVKESK. Study-level results: Memory subsets had estimated richness that was generally smaller than that of naive subsets.

With respect to this clone: As yet, its antigen is unknown.

As defined, naive CD8 cells were CD45RO-negative and positively selected for CCR7, with terminally differentiated effector memory CD45RA+ cells excluded. All donors were healthy HIV-negative adults lacking recent acute infections or vaccinations. Produced via immunoSEQ multiplex PCR; TCRdb's table is partial and in-frame only. The table has 1.5 million to 2.5 million clones, roughly 94% seen once. This TCR came from a man aged 18 to 35 in good health. J is TRBJ2-2 and V is TRBV14; D is perhaps TRBD1 (5 bases). Material for sequencing was naive CD8+ T cells sorted from blood. This CDR3 is CASRFGQNTGELFF. CDR3 bases: TGTGCCAGCAGGTTTGGACAGAACACCGGGGAGCTGTTTTTT.